The T cell receptor beta chain under discussion was sequenced for a study of blood T cell repertoires in COVID-19. Study-wide context: Acute-phase and convalescent COVID-19 samples originated in the United States, Italy and Spain. T cells, B-cell-depleted T cells, or PBMCs provided the cDNA or gDNA that served as material.

Original methodology: Quantification of nucleated cells was approximated via reference gene primer amplification. This table comes from immunoSEQ multiplex PCR, and its TCRdb copy is limited to in-frame clones, with some not included. Clone size and the V and J calls come from that table; the DNA yielded D and trimming. The sample comprises tens of thousands of clones, over 80% of which are singletons, and more than 15% rests with the top ten. The V and J ends lost 7 bases and 5 bases respectively, with 21 bases between them. Germline V gives CDR1 MNHEY, CDR2 SMNVEV (reference sequence). CDR3 length: 15 residues.

The TCR sequence derives from a human donor in a cohort sampled during active COVID-19. The sequenced material came from peripheral blood. The chain couples TRBV27 to TRBJ2-7, with TRBD2 as a possible D gene (5 bases). The CDR3 reads CASTPARGSRNEQYF. As DNA, the CDR3 is TGTGCCAGCACCCCAGCCCGAGGGAGTAGGAACGAGCAGTACTTC.